What follows are 5 T cell receptor beta chains derived from one specimen sequenced in a study of beta chain features in type 1 diabetes. Expressed TCRB transcripts were sequenced after all isolated RNA was converted to cDNA. Here immunoSEQ multiplex PCR was the method, and the copy in TCRdb shows in-frame clones only, minus some. The data show more than 350,000 clones, approximately 10% seen once. Sequenced: naive CD4+ T cells from blood. These receptors came from a woman between 18 and 30 years old in good health.

In its sample, this clone was seen a few times. The chain has TRBV2 and TRBJ2-3, with TRBD2 matching over 9 bases. CDR3 length: 15 residues. With V trimmed by 3 bases and J by 4 bases, 5 bases remained unmatched. Germline V lookup: CDR1 SNHLY, CDR2 FYNNEI. The CDR3 loop reads CASSDRGRGADTQYF. The CDR3 DNA reads TGTGCCAGCAGTGATCGCGGGAGGGGGGCAGATACGCAGTATTTT.

Details on this clone: Other DNA sequences in this specimen translate into the identical CDR3. V usage is TRBV5-1 and J usage is TRBJ2-5, with D unresolved. The CDR3 contains 12 residues. Trimming took off 0 bases at V and 2 bases at J, with 2 bases between the two ends. Germline values: CDR1 SGHRS, CDR2 YFSETQ. CDR3 region: CASSLEQETQYF. CDR3 nucleotide sequence: TGCGCCAGCAGCTTGGAGCAAGAGACCCAGTACTTC.

This clone was found a few times. Distinct nucleotide sequences in the sample also encode this CDR3. CDR3 sequence (DNA): TGTGCCAGCAGCCGCCGGGACAGGGGGTCCTACGAGCAGTACTTC. Translating gives CASSRRDRGSYEQYF. The V call is TRBV7-2, the J call TRBJ2-7, with 11 bases fitting TRBD1. CDR3 size: 15 residues. V shed 5 bases, J shed 1 base, and the junction held 4 bases outside the gene matches. Per the germline V gene, CDR1 is SGHTA and CDR2 is FQGNSA.

A few counts support this clone. The V and J genes are TRBV27 and TRBJ2-7, with a possible D match to TRBD1 (6 bases). Trimming pared 5 bases from V and 2 bases from J, leaving 13 bases between. The CDR3 spans 14 residues. Germline V lookup: CDR1 MNHEY, CDR2 SMNVEV (reference sequence). This chain's CDR3 is CASSPRRQAYEQYV. CDR3 nucleotides: TGTGCCAGCAGTCCAAGACGACAGGCCTACGAGCAGTACGTC.

This clone appeared a single time. The gene calls are TRBV7-3 and TRBJ2-3; no definite D call. This CDR3 is 12 amino acids long. Germline loops: CDR1 SGHTA, CDR2 FQGTGA. V was clipped by 5 bases and J by 2 bases, with 5 bases between them. The DNA of the CDR3 is TGTGCCAGCAGCGTCAACACAGATACGCAGTATTTT. Translating it yields CASSVNTDTQYF.